These T cell receptor beta chains were read from a single sample in a study of blood T cell repertoires in COVID-19. Measured with immunoSEQ multiplex PCR; TCRdb has only the in-frame clones, and not every one. The data show approximately 210,000 clones, almost 85% seen once. Sequencing was done on a sample of peripheral blood. These TCRs come from a woman aged 45 to 65 with active or convalescent COVID-19. CDR3s include the opening cysteine and the closing phenylalanine or tryptophan. A D gene is named only where the DNA matches it firmly. Only part of the rows carry a size: once, few, many, or a class if the clone is expanded.

CDR3 DNA	CDR3 protein	D gene	V gene	J gene	clone size
TGTGCCAGCAGCGTCCGACCTGCCGGGACAGTAAAAGAGACCCAGTACTTC	CASSVRPAGTVKETQYF	TRBD1	TRBV9	TRBJ2-5	NA
TGCAGCGGAGGGGGCGGGGGGACAGATACGCAGTATTTT	CSGGGGGTDTQYF	NA	TRBV29-1	TRBJ2-3	NA
TGTGCCAGCAGTGAAGGGGTAGGTAGCGGGAGAATAGCCAATGAGCAGTTCTTC	CASSEGVGSGRIANEQFF	TRBD2	TRBV6-1	TRBJ2-1	NA
TGTGCCAGCAGCCTGGGGACAGTTGGGAATCAGCCCCAGCATTTT	CASSLGTVGNQPQHF	TRBD1	TRBV5-5	TRBJ1-5	NA
TGTGCCAGCTCTCCCCTTCAGGGGGGAGATACGCAGTATTTT	CASSPLQGGDTQYF	NA	TRBV18	TRBJ2-3	NA
TGTGCCAGCAGCCTTCTACCGCGGCCCTACGACGAGCAGTACTTC	CASSLLPRPYDEQYF	NA	TRBV9	TRBJ2-7	NA
TGCGCCAGCAGCCAAGCTTTGCGTCGGACTAGCGGCAACAATGAGCAGTTCTTC	CASSQALRRTSGNNEQFF	TRBD2	TRBV4-1	TRBJ2-1	NA
TGCGCCAGCAGCTTTGGCAATTCACCCCTCCACTTT	CASSFGNSPLHF	NA	TRBV5-1	TRBJ1-6	once
TGTGCCAGCAGCCGTACTAGCGGGGGGGTTAATGAGCAGTTCTTC	CASSRTSGGVNEQFF	TRBD2	TRBV11-3	TRBJ2-1	NA
TGTGCCAGCAGTTTAAGGGGGGGGAATGAAAAACTGTTTTTT	CASSLRGGNEKLFF	NA	TRBV27	TRBJ1-4	NA
TGCGCCAGCCATAGAGGCCTCCACTTT	CASHRGLHF	NA	TRBV10-1	TRBJ1-6	NA